This TCR beta chain was identified in a study of CD8 T cells in Susac syndrome. Broader study findings: An acknowledgment was made by the study that its TCR sequencing and HLA analysis involved relatively few individuals.

A remark on this clonotype: The antigen is unknown.

V lost 3 bases, J lost 4 bases, and 9 bases lay in between. The CDR3 spans 14 residues. The germline CDR1 and CDR2 sequences are MDHEN and SYDVKM. After extraction with the RNeasy kit, 0.5 to 1 ug of the RNA was reverse transcribed using random hexamers. immunoSEQ multiplex PCR amplified TCR beta CDR3 across 54 Vbeta, 13 Jbeta. A single record per CDR3 protein comes from TCRdb applying MiXCR to the immunoSEQ multiplex PCR reads. The sample has some 300,000 distinct CDR3 sequences; around 83% are singletons. High-throughput TCR beta sequencing covered peripheral CD8+ and CD4+ T cells. The receptor comes from a human donor with multiple sclerosis. This chain uses TRBV28 with TRBJ2-2; D is unresolved. Sequencing was performed on CD8+ T cells from PBMCs. The CDR3 nucleotides read TGTGCCAGCAGTTTGCGCCCAACCACCGGGGAGCTGTTTTTT. Translation gives CASSLRPTTGELFF.